Below, one TCR beta chain is given with its context. Its cognate antigen is unknown. Only in-frame clones appear in the TCRdb table, and some are missing; sequencing was by immunoSEQ multiplex PCR. This table has some 78,000 clones, around 87% appearing once. The sample belongs to a study of radiotherapy plus CTLA-4 blockade in lung cancer. Study-wide context: Objective responses were observed in about a sixth of patients, and disease control was achieved by approximately 30%.

Findings and limits, study-wide: Early blood T cell clone changes and increased post-radiation serum interferon-beta were reportedly the strongest response predictors.

The CDR3 consists of 15 residues. The V gene's germline CDR1 is SGHNT and CDR2 YYREEE (reference sequence). V was pared by 0 bases and J by 6 bases, with 5 bases of the junction left unmatched. Sequenced material: peripheral blood, taken from a patient treated with radiotherapy plus ipilimumab. This TCR was sampled from a human donor with non-small cell lung cancer who had a partial response to radiotherapy plus ipilimumab. This chain links TRBV5-4 with TRBJ2-3; 9 bases map to TRBD2. The CDR3 coding sequence is TGTGCCAGCAGCTTGGGGCGGGAGGGGGCGGATACGCAGTATTTT. Protein: CASSLGREGADTQYF.